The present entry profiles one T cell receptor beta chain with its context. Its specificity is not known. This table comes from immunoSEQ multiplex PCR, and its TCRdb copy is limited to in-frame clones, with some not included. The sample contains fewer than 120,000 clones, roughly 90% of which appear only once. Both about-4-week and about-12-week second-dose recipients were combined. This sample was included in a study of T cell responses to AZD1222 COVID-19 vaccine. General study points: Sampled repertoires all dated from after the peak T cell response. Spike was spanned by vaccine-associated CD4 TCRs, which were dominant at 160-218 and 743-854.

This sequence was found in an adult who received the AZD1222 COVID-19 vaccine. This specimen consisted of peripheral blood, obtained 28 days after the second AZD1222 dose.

As DNA, the CDR3 is TGTGCCAGCAGCGTAGCTACAGACAGGGGCTTCCAAGAGACCCAGTACTTC. Translating it yields CASSVATDRGFQETQYF. This chain links TRBV9 with TRBJ2-5, with TRBD1 matching over 8 bases. The junction had 8 bases not matched to a gene; V was cut back by 0 bases and J by 1 base. The CDR3 has 17 residues. CDR1 is SGDLS and CDR2 is YYNGEE in the germline V gene.